This TCR beta chain originates from a study of blood T cell repertoires in COVID-19 (dated by TCRdb to the early 2020s). Background on the whole study: Samples covering the acute and convalescent phases of COVID-19 were provided by collaborators in the United States, Italy and Spain. The material from the prospective study consisted of cDNA or gDNA derived from T cells, B-cell-depleted T cells, or PBMCs. Deeply sampled blood TCRbeta repertoires from subjects exposed to, actively infected with, or recovered from COVID-19 were included in the dataset. The repertoires were released in a freely available public database meant as a resource for research on the immune response to SARS-CoV-2. The samples were drawn from the first 160 participants of the ongoing ImmuneRACE study and from 1,200 or so subjects provided by 6 global collaborators. A de-identified subject ID, COVID-19 status, age in years and sex were almost always included in the sample metadata. Where available, HLA class I and class II types were obtained from metadata supplied by the sample provider rather than from assay-based typing.

TCRbeta CDR3 regions were amplified from genomic DNA by means of the immunoSEQ Assay, a bias-controlled multiplex PCR. The authors' analysis ran thus. The number of nucleated cells in each sample was estimated from the amplification of reference gene primers within the assay. To quantify the absolute abundance of each unique TCRbeta CDR3 rearrangement, sequence reads were collapsed and filtered. For each sample, productive Simpson clonality was calculated by taking the square root of Simpson's diversity index across productive rearrangements. The table was pulled from immuneACCESS by TCRdb, which kept in-frame rearrangements only. Such tables lose some clones; where checked, under half of the loss comes from unresolved V genes, and the rest has no known cause. V, J and clone size were drawn from that table, and D and trimming were deduced from the DNA. The sample records 150,000 to 200,000 clones, 75% to 90% of which are singletons. About 2% of the sample comes from the top ten.

From the germline V gene (reference sequence), CDR1 is LNHNV and CDR2 is YYDKDF. CDR3 length: 13 amino acids, cysteine to phenylalanine. Of all the DNA, just the CDR3 is kept, 39 bases in frame from base 1. Unmatched junction bases come to 7, with V trimmed by 4 bases and J by 9 bases. Whole blood was collected in K2EDTA tubes by collaborating institutions according to the institutions' own protocols. Collaborator samples were shipped for TCRbeta analysis as frozen whole blood, isolated PBMCs, or DNA extracted from either sample type. The study at large found these results: Clinical and demographic metadata were provided uncurated, with the amount varying by source and participant.

A single count supports this clone. Its antigen remains undetermined. Base qualities are not at hand, and no much larger clone is one base apart. Sequencing used peripheral blood. This TCR was recovered from an older man with active or convalescent COVID-19. The receptor chain draws on TRBV15 and TRBJ2-5; 8 bases in the middle match TRBD1. The nucleotide sequence reads as follows: TGTGCCACCAGCATAGAGACAGGGGATTCCCAGTACTTC. Its protein product is CATSIETGDSQYF.